The clone carrying this T cell receptor (beta chain) is classed as large. Deletions cut 0 bases from V and 8 bases from J, with 17 bases between. CDR3 length: 17 residues. Per germline, CDR1 MGHRA and CDR2 YSYEKL. Methods used by the authors: Estimation of nucleated cell counts was performed using reference gene primer amplification. Produced via immunoSEQ multiplex PCR; TCRdb's table is partial and in-frame only. V, J and clone size are taken as reported in that table, and D and trimming were inferred from the DNA itself. The sample has tens of thousands of clones, 70% to 85% seen once; the top ten hold approximately 2.5%. These data come from a study of blood T cell repertoires in COVID-19. Study context: Spain, Italy and the United States supplied samples that represented acute and convalescent COVID-19. PBMCs, B-cell-depleted T cells, or T cells provided the cDNA or gDNA that made up the material.

This sequence was found in a man aged 50 to 59 with acute or convalescent COVID-19. The genes are TRBV4-1 and TRBJ1-6; D ambiguous. Sequences were obtained from peripheral blood. The CDR3 sequence is CASSQETARDGDSPLHF. DNA for the CDR3: TGCGCCAGCAGCCAAGAGACCGCCCGGGATGGAGATTCACCCCTCCACTTT.